The 15 T cell receptor beta chains below were found in one sample sequenced in a study of blood T cell repertoires in COVID-19. Only in-frame clones appear in the TCRdb table, and some are missing; sequencing was by immunoSEQ multiplex PCR. The sample consists of approximately 140,000 clones, approximately 84% of them appearing once. Sequenced material: peripheral blood. These receptors came from a woman of 80 years or more in a cohort sampled during active or convalescent COVID-19.

This clone was detected a few times. The chain has TRBV2 and TRBJ2-7; D perhaps matches TRBD1 (5 bases). V shed 7 bases and J shed 10 bases, with 17 bases lying between them. The CDR3 is made up of 12 amino acids. Germline loops: CDR1 SNHLY, CDR2 FYNNEI. This CDR3 reads CASKRRQGEQYF. The CDR3 nucleotides read TGTGCCAGCAAAAGGCGGCAGGGTGAACAGTACTTC.

The genes are TRBV5-1 and TRBJ2-1, with TRBD1 matching over 11 bases. Germline CDR1 and CDR2: SGHRS and YFSETQ. V lost 5 bases and J lost 6; bases outside the gene matches: 7. This CDR3 is 15 amino acids long. CDR3 amino acids: CASRRLGTGGNEQFF. The CDR3 DNA sequence: TGCGCCAGCAGGCGGCTGGGGACAGGGGGCAATGAGCAGTTCTTC.

This sequence joins TRBV6-5 and TRBJ1-5; tentative D call: TRBD1 (6 bases). Germline V lookup: CDR1 MNHEY, CDR2 SVGAGI. The length of the CDR3 is 14 residues. Trimming left V 7 bases short and J 0 bases short, with 10 bases between. The CDR3 is CASIAQGSNQPQHF. DNA of the CDR3: TGTGCCAGCATTGCACAGGGTAGCAATCAGCCCCAGCATTTT.

The rearrangement uses TRBV5-1 and TRBJ2-7; D is possibly TRBD2 (6 bases). V lost 6 bases and J lost 3, with 16 bases in between. CDR3 length: 14 residues. Per germline, CDR1 SGHRS and CDR2 YFSETQ. Here the CDR3 reads CASKGRGGDYEQYF. The CDR3 bases are TGCGCCAGCAAAGGCCGGGGAGGCGACTACGAGCAGTACTTC.

The CDR3 bases are TGTGCCAGTAGTATACCGGGGGGGGACAGCGCGGGCTACACCTTC. Translated, it gives CASSIPGGDSAGYTF. The rearrangement joins TRBV19 to TRBJ1-2; 7 positions match TRBD1. Germline values: CDR1 LNHDA, CDR2 SQIVND (reference sequence). This CDR3 has 15 residues. After removal of 2 bases from V and 8 bases from J, the junction contained 11 bases not matched to a gene.

The chain recombines TRBV9 with TRBJ2-7, with 7 bases identical to TRBD1. The CDR3 covers 17 residues. The germline V gene encodes CDR1 SGDLS and CDR2 YYNGEE. V was clipped by 2 bases and J by 4 bases; unmatched bases: 15. CDR3 in DNA: TGTGCCAGCAGCGTGCACGAAGGGACAGCAAGCCGATACGAGCAGTACTTC. This translates into CASSVHEGTASRYEQYF.

V and J are TRBV3-1 (or the pseudogene TRBV3-2) and TRBJ2-2; TRBD2 is a possible D gene (5 bases). This CDR3 contains 14 residues. Germline V CDR1 and CDR2: LGHDT, YNNKEL (reference sequence). Deletions cut 7 bases from V and 2 bases from J, with 11 bases between. The CDR3 sequence is CASNDYYNTGELFF. CDR3 DNA: TGTGCCAGCAACGACTACTACAACACCGGGGAGCTGTTTTTT.

The chain uses TRBV6-5 and TRBJ2-7; maybe TRBD1 (5 bases). Trimming left V 0 bases short and J 2 bases short, with 11 bases between. The CDR3 sequence is 15 residues long. Germline V gene sequence: CDR1 MNHEY, CDR2 SVGAGI. For the CDR3, the DNA is TGTGCCAGCAGTTACTCCACACAGGAGACCTACGAGCAGTACTTC. It codes for CASSYSTQETYEQYF.

V gene TRBV21-1 combines with J gene TRBJ1-5. TRBV21-1 is a recognized pseudogene. The CDR3 runs to 14 residues. CDR3 in amino acids: CASNLERRNQPQHF. DNA of the CDR3: TGTGCCAGTAATTTGGAAAGGAGGAATCAGCCCCAGCATTTT.

The CDR3 DNA reads TGTGCCAGTAGTAATGGGCGGCGGGAGTGGGAGACCCAGTACTTC. Amino acids: CASSNGRREWETQYF. The V and J genes are TRBV19 and TRBJ2-5, with 7 bases that match TRBD2. Germline V gives CDR1 LNHDA, CDR2 SQIVND (reference sequence). The ends lost 4 bases at V and 5 bases at J; junction bases unmatched: 10. The CDR3 sequence is 15 residues long. Combining the CDR3 with reference TRBV19 and TRBJ2-5 gives the whole variable domain DGGITQSPKYLFRKEGQNVTLSCEQNLNHDAMYWYRQDPGQGLRLIYYSQIVNDFQKGDIAEGYSVSREKKESFPLTVTSAQKNPTAFYLCASSNGRREWETQYFGPGTRLLVL.

This clone appeared a few times. V gene TRBV27 combines with J gene TRBJ2-3, with D maybe TRBD1 (6 bases). This CDR3 spans 15 amino acids. V was cut by 6 bases and J by 5 bases, with 18 bases left in between. The V gene's germline CDR1 is MNHEY and CDR2 SMNVEV (reference sequence). CDR3: CASRQTGDRKDTQYF. CDR3 in DNA: TGTGCCAGCAGGCAGACAGGTGATCGCAAAGATACGCAGTATTTT.

The chain joins TRBV28 to TRBJ2-4, with 8 bases identical to TRBD1. The J segment lost 6 bases and the V segment lost 4 bases, leaving 8 bases of the junction unmatched. Germline assignment: CDR1 MDHEN and CDR2 SYDVKM. CDR3 size: 15 residues. CDR3 sequence: CASSSPGGAVNIQYF. The DNA for the CDR3 is TGTGCCAGCAGTTCCCCAGGGGGCGCAGTAAACATTCAGTACTTC.

The chain uses TRBV27 and TRBJ1-6; D gene ambiguous. CDR1 and CDR2 (germline): MNHEY, SMNVEV (reference sequence). This CDR3 spans 14 amino acids. The V gene lost 2 bases and the J gene lost 7 bases, with 9 bases spanning the gap. DNA for the CDR3: TGTGCCAGCAGTTTACGGGAAAACAATTCACCCCTCCACTTT. Translation: CASSLRENNSPLHF.

V is TRBV27 and J is TRBJ2-6; 8 bases map to TRBD1. Germline lookup yields CDR1 MNHEY and CDR2 SMNVEV (reference sequence). V dropped 5 bases and J dropped 0; count of bases not matched to a gene: 6. The CDR3 contains 17 residues. The CDR3 is CASSRGQGRSGANVLTF. The CDR3 DNA follows: TGTGCCAGCAGTCGAGGACAGGGCCGCTCTGGGGCCAACGTCCTGACTTTC. Full variable domain (rest looked up from reference TRBV27 and TRBJ2-6): EAQVTQNPRYLITVTGKKLTVTCSQNMNHEYMSWYRQDPGLGLRQIYYSMNVEVTDKGDVPEGYKVSRKEKRNFPLILESPSPNQTSLYFCASSRGQGRSGANVLTFGAGSRLTVL.

The gene calls are TRBV29-1 and TRBJ2-4; D not certain. The germline CDR1 and CDR2 sequences are SQVTM and ANQGSEA. CDR3 length: 14 residues. V lost 7 bases and J lost 0, with 13 bases in between. CDR3 protein: CSAVGGLAKNIQYF. The DNA for the CDR3 is TGCAGCGCCGTTGGCGGTCTAGCCAAAAACATTCAGTACTTC.